This record concerns one T cell receptor beta chain sequence. Antigen unknown. The source of the sample is a study of identical twins. The cDNA had a unique molecular identifier and a template-switch universal primer site. TCRdb recomputed calls from the 5' RACE reads with MiXCR, one row per CDR3 protein. The repertoire consists of about 920,000 distinct CDR3 sequences, with roughly an eighth occurring once and the leading ten covering about 1.5%. Study-wide findings and caveats: In cord blood, abundant beta clonotypes had fewer insertions; memory showed no trend.

CDR3 length: 14 amino acids. Trimming at V came to 2 bases and at J to 6 bases, leaving 2 bases not matched to a gene. Germline-derived CDR1 and CDR2 are KGHDR and SFDVKD. These data are also associated with another study on yellow fever vaccine responses in identical twins.

Sequenced: PBMCs. The sequence came from a woman aged 18-30 years in good health. The rearrangement joins TRBV24-1 to TRBJ2-1; the match to TRBD1 covers 8 bases. The CDR3 DNA sequence: TGTGCCACCAGTGATTACAGGGGGTCCAATGAGCAGTTCTTC. It codes for CATSDYRGSNEQFF.